These 22 T cell receptor beta chains were sequenced from one sample in a study of cytomegalovirus exposure and HLA in healthy donors. Primers for the PCR totalled 60 Vbeta and 13 Jbeta. TCRdb keeps only in-frame clones here, not all; method: immunoSEQ multiplex PCR. Here the sample spans 200,000 to 300,000 clones, almost 85% being singletons. Sequencing was performed on PBMCs. Source of these receptors: a middle-aged woman in good health and CMV-seropositive.

V usage is TRBV5-1 and J usage is TRBJ2-3, with 7 bases fitting TRBD1. This CDR3 is built from 15 residues. Trimming cost V 5 bases and J 0 bases; bases outside gene matches: 6. CDR1 and CDR2 from the germline V gene are SGHRS and YFSETQ. CDR3 DNA: TGCGCCAGCAGTCGAGGGGGCGGTAGCACAGATACGCAGTATTTT. Protein: CASSRGGGSTDTQYF. Complete variable domain (other parts from reference TRBV5-1 and TRBJ2-3): KAGVTQTPRYLIKTRGQQVTLSCSPISGHRSVSWYQQTPGQGLQFLFEYFSETQRNKGNFPGRFSGRQFSNSRSEMNVSTLELGDSALYLCASSRGGGSTDTQYFGPGTRLTVL.

The chain carries TRBV7-2 and TRBJ1-1; D not certain. The germline CDR1 and CDR2 sequences are SGHTA and FQGNSA. CDR3 size: 14 residues. The V and J ends lost 6 bases and 0 bases respectively, with 11 bases between them. The chain's CDR3 is CASRTDWMNTEAFF. CDR3 DNA: TGTGCCAGCAGGACGGACTGGATGAACACTGAAGCTTTCTTT.

This rearrangement joins TRBV4-1 to TRBJ2-2; tentative D call: TRBD2 (6 bases). Trimming took 4 bases from V and 5 from J, leaving 14 bases between them. Germline CDR1 is MGHRA and CDR2 is YSYEKL. The CDR3 consists of 15 residues. The CDR3 region has the DNA TGCGCCAGCAGCCCCATCGGGGGAAGGACCGGGGAGCTGTTTTTT. Translating gives CASSPIGGRTGELFF.

V is TRBV18 and J is TRBJ1-1; TRBD1 aligns across 11 bases. V dropped 3 bases and J dropped 4; count of bases not matched to a gene: 4. This CDR3 spans 15 amino acids. Germline lookup yields CDR1 KGHSH and CDR2 LQKENI. The CDR3 region has the DNA TGTGCCAGCTCACCCAGGGACAGGGGGGGCACTGAAGCTTTCTTT. Protein: CASSPRDRGGTEAFF.

V gene TRBV7-2 combines with J gene TRBJ1-5; perhaps TRBD1 as D (6 bases). The CDR3 loop spans 17 amino acids. Per germline, CDR1 SGHTA and CDR2 FQGNSA. Trimming shortened V by 3 bases and J by 0 bases, and 15 bases separated the two germline ends. The CDR3 nucleotides read TGTGCCAGCAGCTTCCCCGCGGGGGGCAGTAGCAATCAGCCCCAGCATTTT. This gives the protein CASSFPAGGSSNQPQHF.

V and J are TRBV11-1 and TRBJ2-7; 7 bases match TRBD2. Germline trimming cut 0 bases from V and 5 bases from J; bases unmatched to any gene: 1. Germline V gene lookup returns CDR1 SGHAT and CDR2 FQDESV (reference sequence). This CDR3 spans 13 amino acids. Here the CDR3 reads CASSLAGGNEQYF. CDR3 nucleotide sequence: TGTGCCAGCAGCTTAGCGGGGGGGAACGAGCAGTACTTC.

This clone has just a few counts. V and J are TRBV5-4 and TRBJ1-5, with a tentative D call TRBD1 (6 bases). V was clipped by 0 bases and J by 0 bases, with 10 bases between them. The germline CDR1 and CDR2 sequences are SGHNT and YYREEE (reference sequence). This CDR3 has 16 residues. CDR3 residues: CASSLGGRGSNQPQHF. In nucleotides, the CDR3 is TGTGCCAGCAGCTTGGGGGGCAGGGGTAGCAATCAGCCCCAGCATTTT.

The chain combines TRBV5-1 with TRBJ1-1; 8 nucleotides match TRBD1. Germline lookup yields CDR1 SGHRS and CDR2 YFSETQ. The trim removed 5 bases at V and 0 bases at J, leaving 15 bases unmatched. The CDR3 extends over 18 amino acids. The CDR3, as DNA: TGCGCCAGCAGTTCGCTGGGGGCCGGACAGGGAATGAACACTGAAGCTTTCTTT. Translating gives CASSSLGAGQGMNTEAFF.

The chain joins TRBV5-1 to TRBJ2-1, with D possibly TRBD2 on 5 matching bases. Trimming shortened V by 8 bases and J by 3 bases, and 18 bases separated the two germline ends. Germline V gives CDR1 SGHRS, CDR2 YFSETQ. CDR3 length equals 15 residues. In DNA, the CDR3 is TGCGCCAGTAAGGCGGGTCAAATAGGCTACAATGAGCAGTTCTTC. It yields the protein CASKAGQIGYNEQFF.

About this clone: An end of the junction does not agree with germline; a read error may underlie this. The J gene is TRBJ2-4, the V gene TRBV5-6; tentatively, D is TRBD1 (6 bases). CDR1 and CDR2 from the germline V gene are SGHDT and YYEEEE. The CDR3 runs to 18 residues. CDR3 sequence: CASSFGGRGREAKNSQYF. The CDR3 DNA sequence: TGTGCCAGCAGCTTTGGGGGTAGGGGGAGAGAAGCCAAAAACAGTCAGTACTTC.

This clone was seen a handful of times. The sample has other DNA sequences that encode this CDR3 too. The rearrangement uses TRBV5-1 and TRBJ2-5; 10 nucleotides line up with TRBD1. CDR1 and CDR2 from the germline V gene are SGHRS and YFSETQ. J gave up 3 bases and V 4 bases, and 3 bases lay outside the gene matches. CDR3 length: 14 residues. DNA for the CDR3: TGCGCCAGCAGCCTCGGGACAGGGGAAGAGACCCAGTACTTC. It codes for CASSLGTGEETQYF.

The gene calls are TRBV29-1 and TRBJ2-7; D may be TRBD1 (6 bases). Per the germline V gene, CDR1 is SQVTM and CDR2 is ANQGSEA. CDR3 length equals 13 residues. V dropped 2 bases and J dropped 5 bases, with 13 bases sitting between them. This CDR3 is CSVEQQGSDEQYF. CDR3 bases: TGCAGCGTTGAACAGCAGGGGAGCGACGAGCAGTACTTC.

This clone was counted a few times. This sequence joins TRBV25-1 and TRBJ1-2; possibly TRBD1 for D (5 bases). Germline loops: CDR1 MGHDK, CDR2 SYGVNS. The V and J ends lost 3 bases and 4 bases respectively, with 21 bases between them. There are 17 residues in the CDR3. CDR3 nucleotide sequence: TGTGCCAGCAGTGATACGGAGGGGTTCCCCGGGGGCTATGGCTACACCTTC. Translation: CASSDTEGFPGGYGYTF.

This clone came up once. This chain connects TRBV28 to TRBJ2-1; 10 nucleotides line up with TRBD2. The V gene end was trimmed by 6 bases and the J gene end by 8 bases; junction bases not matched to a gene: 7. The CDR3 runs 14 residues. Per germline, CDR1 MDHEN and CDR2 SYDVKM. The CDR3 nucleotides read TGTGCCAGCAGGGTTAGCGGGAGGAGGGATGAGCAGTTCTTC. It codes for CASRVSGRRDEQFF.

CDR3 nucleotides: TGCGCCAGCAGGGTCGGGACTAGCGGACAAGAGACCCAGTACTTC. Amino acids: CASRVGTSGQETQYF. V and J are TRBV5-1 and TRBJ2-5; TRBD2 agrees at 11 bases. The length of the CDR3 is 15 residues. CDR1 SGHRS and CDR2 YFSETQ come from the germline V gene. J lost 2 bases, V lost 5 bases, and 5 bases had no gene match.

Only a few counts were recorded for this clone. V usage is TRBV19 and J usage is TRBJ2-1; D is perhaps TRBD1 (5 bases). This CDR3 comprises 13 residues. Germline-derived CDR1 and CDR2 are LNHDA and SQIVND (reference sequence). The ends were cut back, 3 bases at V and 7 bases at J, with 10 bases in the middle. CDR3 coding DNA: TGTGCCAGTAGTATGTGGGGCCGAAATGAGCAGTTCTTC. As protein: CASSMWGRNEQFF.

This clone turned up a few times. The chain recombines TRBV6-5 with TRBJ2-3; possibly TRBD2 for D (6 bases). The CDR3 sequence is 15 residues long. V was shortened by 4 bases and J by 1 base, with 12 bases between the two germline ends. CDR1 is MNHEY, CDR2 SVGAGI, per germline. The CDR3 protein is CASSLNGEGTDTQYF. The CDR3 nucleotides are TGTGCCAGCAGTTTGAACGGGGAGGGCACAGATACGCAGTATTTT.

The CDR3 DNA follows: TGTGCCAGCAGTTTATACGGGATCGGGGAGACCCAGTACTTC. Translated: CASSLYGIGETQYF. The chain carries TRBV27 and TRBJ2-5, with a weak D call TRBD2 (5 bases). There are 14 residues in the CDR3. Germline V gene sequence: CDR1 MNHEY, CDR2 SMNVEV (reference sequence). The V and J ends lost 1 base and 5 bases respectively, with 11 bases between them.

The V call is TRBV28, the J call TRBJ1-3; D is perhaps TRBD1 (6 bases). Germline CDR1 is MDHEN and CDR2 is SYDVKM. The CDR3 consists of 14 residues. The V and J ends lost 5 bases and 0 bases respectively, with 8 bases between them. The DNA of the CDR3 is TGTGCCAGCAGTAGGGGGGGCTCTGGAAACACCATATATTTT. Protein product: CASSRGGSGNTIYF.

The chain joins TRBV28 to TRBJ1-4, with 9 bases identical to TRBD1. Germline V gene sequence: CDR1 MDHEN, CDR2 SYDVKM. The CDR3 is 16 amino acids. Trimming at V came to 6 bases and at J to 2 bases, leaving 7 bases not matched to a gene. The CDR3 loop reads CASRVQGASTNEKLFF. The CDR3 DNA is TGTGCCAGCAGGGTACAGGGGGCGTCGACTAATGAAAAACTGTTTTTT.

The CDR3 DNA sequence: TGTGCCAGTAGTGTCCAGGGCAAGATGCGCTACACCTTC. Protein product: CASSVQGKMRYTF. The chain uses TRBV19 and TRBJ1-2; D may be TRBD1 (5 bases). Trimming took off 5 bases at V and 9 bases at J, with 16 bases between the two ends. Germline-derived CDR1 and CDR2 are LNHDA and SQIVND (reference sequence). CDR3 length: 13 residues.

The chain employs TRBV7-8 and TRBJ2-2; D possibly corresponds to TRBD2 (5 bases). The CDR3 runs to 15 residues. The germline CDR1 and CDR2 sequences are SGHVS and FQNEAQ. V shed 5 bases and J shed 7 bases, with 17 bases lying between them. In DNA, the CDR3 is TGTGCCAGCAGCCAAGATCCGCGGGCAATCGGGGAGCTGTTTTTT. This sequence encodes CASSQDPRAIGELFF.